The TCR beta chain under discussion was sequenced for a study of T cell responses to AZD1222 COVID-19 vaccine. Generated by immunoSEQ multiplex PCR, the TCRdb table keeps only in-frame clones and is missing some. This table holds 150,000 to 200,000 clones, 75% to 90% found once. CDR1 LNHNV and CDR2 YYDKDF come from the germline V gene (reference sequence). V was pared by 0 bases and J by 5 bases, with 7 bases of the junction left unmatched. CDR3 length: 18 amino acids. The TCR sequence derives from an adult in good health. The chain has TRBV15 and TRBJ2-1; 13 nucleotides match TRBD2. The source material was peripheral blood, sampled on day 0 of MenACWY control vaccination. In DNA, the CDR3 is TGTGCCACCAGCAGAGACCCACTACTAGCGGGAGGGAACAATGAGCAGTTCTTC. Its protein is CATSRDPLLAGGNNEQFF.